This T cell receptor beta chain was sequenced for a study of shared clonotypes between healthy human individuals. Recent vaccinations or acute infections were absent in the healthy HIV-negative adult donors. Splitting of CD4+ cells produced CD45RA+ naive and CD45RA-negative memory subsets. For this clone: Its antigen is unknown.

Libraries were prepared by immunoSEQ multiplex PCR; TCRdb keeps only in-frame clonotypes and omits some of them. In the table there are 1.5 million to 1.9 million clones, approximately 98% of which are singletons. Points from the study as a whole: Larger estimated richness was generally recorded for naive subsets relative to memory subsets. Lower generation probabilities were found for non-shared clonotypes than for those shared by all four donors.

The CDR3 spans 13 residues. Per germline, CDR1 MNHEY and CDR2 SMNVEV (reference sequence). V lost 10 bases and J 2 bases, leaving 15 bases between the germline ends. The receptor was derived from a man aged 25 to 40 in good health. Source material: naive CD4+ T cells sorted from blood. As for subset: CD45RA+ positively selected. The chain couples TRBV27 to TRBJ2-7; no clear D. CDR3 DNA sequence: TGTGCCACCTCTAAGGGTCCCGCCTACGAGCAGTACTTC. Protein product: CATSKGPAYEQYF.